Listed here are 21 T cell receptor beta chains from one sample, sequenced in a study of blood T cell repertoires in COVID-19. TCRdb's copy holds only in-frame clones and misses some; the assay was immunoSEQ multiplex PCR. The table has some 19,000 clones, 75% to 90% seen once. The sequencing sample was made of peripheral blood. These receptors all stem from a man older than 75 with acute or convalescent COVID-19.

The chain recombines TRBV5-5 with TRBJ1-2; D may be TRBD1 (5 bases). Trimming removed 0 bases at V and 8 bases at J, with 14 bases between. Germline CDR1 SGHKS, CDR2 YYEKEE (reference sequence). There are 14 residues in the CDR3. The CDR3 nucleotides are TGTGCCAGCAGCTTGGGGCAGGGTCAGAACGGCTACACCTTC. It codes for CASSLGQGQNGYTF.

As for this clone: Distinct nucleotide sequences in the sample also encode this CDR3. This rearrangement joins TRBV9 to TRBJ2-5; 12 bases match TRBD2. V gave up 2 bases and J gave up 1 base; unmatched junction bases: 3. From germline, CDR1 is SGDLS and CDR2 YYNGEE. This CDR3 contains 16 residues. CDR3 amino acids: CASSVTSGGPQETQYF. CDR3 bases: TGTGCCAGCAGCGTGACTAGCGGGGGACCCCAAGAGACCCAGTACTTC.

The CDR3 DNA follows: TGTGCCAGCACACTGTGGGAGTCGGCTGAAGCTTTCTTT. Translation gives CASTLWESAEAFF. V usage is TRBV2 and J usage is TRBJ1-1, with D hard to call. The CDR3 sequence is 13 residues long. V lost 7 bases and J 6 bases, leaving 15 bases between the germline ends. Per the germline V gene, CDR1 is SNHLY and CDR2 is FYNNEI. The variable domain in full, completed from reference TRBV2 and TRBJ1-1, reads EPEVTQTPSHQVTQMGQEVILRCVPISNHLYFYWYRQILGQKVEFLVSFYNNEISEKSEIFDDQFSVERPDGSNFTLKIRSTKLEDSAMYFCASTLWESAEAFFGQGTRLTVV.

This clone was detected a few times. The chain recombines TRBV14 with TRBJ1-1; 9 nucleotides align to TRBD1. The CDR3 contains 15 residues. Germline V gene data show CDR1 as SGHDN and CDR2 as FVKESK. V lost 2 bases to trimming and J lost 1 base; unmatched junction nucleotides: 2. In DNA form, the CDR3 reads TGTGCCAGCAGCCAATTGGGACAGGGGAACACTGAAGCTTTCTTT. Amino acids: CASSQLGQGNTEAFF. Drawing the rest from reference TRBV14 and TRBJ1-1, the complete variable domain is EAGVTQFPSHSVIEKGQTVTLRCDPISGHDNLYWYRRVMGKEIKFLLHFVKESKQDESGMPNNRFLAERTGGTYSTLKVQPAELEDSGVYFCASSQLGQGNTEAFFGQGTRLTVV.

This CDR3 reads CASSQEGGLFMNTEAFF. Written as DNA, the CDR3 is TGCGCCAGCAGCCAAGAAGGCGGCTTATTCATGAACACTGAAGCTTTCTTT. This chain connects TRBV4-3 to TRBJ1-1; D is ambiguous. Trimming cost V 0 bases and J 0 bases, with 14 bases left between them. The germline CDR1 and CDR2 sequences are LGHNA and YSLEER. CDR3 length equals 17 residues.

This clone appeared a few times. The rearrangement links TRBV11-3 to TRBJ1-1; D gene uncertain. V was pared by 1 base and J by 1 base, with 4 bases between. The germline V gene has CDR1 SGHNT and CDR2 YENEEA. The CDR3 covers 13 residues. The CDR3 coding sequence is TGTGCCAGCAGCTTAGCGAGGAACACTGAAGCTTTCTTT. This encodes CASSLARNTEAFF.

The V gene is TRBV18, the J gene TRBJ1-1, with 10 bases fitting TRBD1. The CDR3 loop spans 15 amino acids. V lost 3 bases, J lost 1 base, and 2 bases stayed unmatched. Germline values: CDR1 KGHSH, CDR2 LQKENI. CDR3 in amino acids: CASSPGTGANTEAFF. CDR3 sequence (DNA): TGTGCCAGCTCACCTGGGACAGGGGCGAACACTGAAGCTTTCTTT.

The V call is TRBV6-6, the J call TRBJ2-7; 8 bases line up with TRBD2. Germline V CDR1 and CDR2: MNHNY, SVGAGI (reference sequence). This CDR3 region has 17 residues. V was clipped by 5 bases and J by 0 bases; unmatched bases: 12. This CDR3 reads CASSPVPGGGSSYEQYF. In DNA, the CDR3 is TGTGCCAGCAGTCCTGTTCCGGGGGGGGGAAGCTCCTACGAGCAGTACTTC.

The CDR3 nucleotides read TGCGCCAGCAGCCCTCGGGGGGGCTCGTTCGGCACAGATACGCAGTATTTT. Its protein is CASSPRGGSFGTDTQYF. The chain is built from TRBV5-1 and TRBJ2-3, with 8 bases aligning to TRBD2. This CDR3 has 17 residues. Germline CDR1 SGHRS, CDR2 YFSETQ. Losses at the gene ends were 4 bases for V and 1 base for J; bases not matched to a gene: 11.

The chain combines TRBV2 with TRBJ1-2; D gene unclear. The CDR3 consists of 16 residues. Germline assignment: CDR1 SNHLY and CDR2 FYNNEI. Trimming took off 7 bases at V and 4 bases at J, with 22 bases between the two ends. The CDR3: CASTYGEWSRTYGYTF. In DNA, the CDR3 is TGTGCCAGCACCTATGGGGAGTGGTCTAGAACCTATGGCTACACCTTC.

This sequence joins TRBV11-2 and TRBJ2-2; 7 bases line up with TRBD1. Germline assignment: CDR1 SGHAT and CDR2 FQNNGV. The CDR3 totals 18 residues. V lost 0 bases to trimming and J lost 2 bases; unmatched junction nucleotides: 9. DNA of the CDR3: TGTGCCAGCAGCTTAGACCTGTTGAGGGGGCGCAACACCGGGGAGCTGTTTTTT. This codes for CASSLDLLRGRNTGELFF.

The chain recombines TRBV29-1 with TRBJ2-1; tentative D call: TRBD1 (5 bases). Trimming removed 4 bases from V and 2 bases from J, with 9 bases in between. In germline, CDR1 is SQVTM, CDR2 ANQGSEA. CDR3 length: 13 amino acids. CDR3 nucleotides: TGCAGCGTTGCAGGGTTGGCCTACAATGAGCAGTTCTTC. This translates into CSVAGLAYNEQFF.

The V and J genes are TRBV6-2 or TRBV6-3 and TRBJ1-5; 8 bases are a match to TRBD1. The CDR3 covers 17 residues. The trim removed 2 bases at V and 2 bases at J, leaving 8 bases unmatched. Germline lookup yields CDR1 MNHEY and CDR2 SVGEGT. CDR3 bases: TGTGCCAGCAGTTACAAAGGACAGGGTTTGCGCAATCAGCCCCAGCATTTT. Its protein is CASSYKGQGLRNQPQHF.

The gene calls are TRBV7-9 and TRBJ2-3, with TRBD2 identical over 11 bases. The CDR3 extends over 16 amino acids. Germline CDR1 is SEHNR and CDR2 is FQNEAQ (reference sequence). J lost 2 bases, V lost 5 bases, and 6 bases had no gene match. In DNA, the CDR3 is TGTGCCAGCAGCCACGCTAGCGGGGGGATCACAGATACGCAGTATTTT. Its protein product is CASSHASGGITDTQYF.

The chain has TRBV19 and TRBJ2-3, with 8 bases that match TRBD2. This CDR3 is 16 amino acids long. The germline V gene has CDR1 LNHDA and CDR2 SQIVND (reference sequence). Trimming took 5 bases from V and 6 from J; bases not matched to a gene: 13. The DNA of the CDR3 is TGTGCCAGTAGTCGCGGCGGGGGGCGGCTTATCGATACGCAGTATTTT. As protein: CASSRGGGRLIDTQYF.

The chain recombines TRBV18 with TRBJ2-3; D might be TRBD1 (6 bases). Trimming shortened V by 4 bases and J by 1 base, and 24 bases separated the two germline ends. The CDR3 totals 19 residues. Per germline, CDR1 KGHSH and CDR2 LQKENI. The CDR3 loop reads CASSRTREARGSGTDTQYF. CDR3 bases: TGTGCCAGCTCACGTACACGCGAGGCCAGGGGATCTGGCACAGATACGCAGTATTTT.

This clone has only one observation. Relative to the germline gene, one junction end is altered; a read error may explain this. Additional DNA sequences in this sample encode the identical CDR3. The chain links TRBV2 to TRBJ1-5; D not resolved. This CDR3 comprises 16 residues. Per germline, CDR1 SNHLY and CDR2 FYNNEI. The chain's CDR3 is CASSLRPGGSNQPQHF. CDR3 in DNA: TGTGCCAGCAGTTTGCGCCCAGGAGGAAGCAATCAACCCCAGCATTTT.

CDR3 coding DNA: TGTGCCAGCAGTCTATCTCAGGGGAGCTCCTACAATGAGCAGTTCTTC. Translated: CASSLSQGSSYNEQFF. This chain connects TRBV6-2 or TRBV6-3 to TRBJ2-1; a weak D match, TRBD1 (6 bases). CDR3 length: 16 amino acids. Trimming took 5 bases from V and 0 from J, leaving 14 bases between them. Germline lookup yields CDR1 MNHEY and CDR2 SVGEGT.

The genes are TRBV6-5 and TRBJ1-1; TRBD1 is a possible D gene (6 bases). Trimming took 7 bases from V and 0 from J, leaving 9 bases between them. The CDR3 extends over 13 amino acids. Germline CDR1 reads MNHEY; CDR2 reads SVGAGI. CDR3 bases: TGTGCCAGCACCGGACAGATGAACACTGAAGCTTTCTTT. Translating it yields CASTGQMNTEAFF.

This clone was seen more than once but under ten times. This chain uses TRBV29-1 with TRBJ2-5; TRBD1 might be the D (6 bases). The germline V gene encodes CDR1 SQVTM and CDR2 ANQGSEA. The CDR3 consists of 15 residues. V was shortened by 4 bases and J by 5 bases, with 20 bases between the two germline ends. The CDR3 DNA follows: TGCAGCGTTGTAAGGGGGACCAAGTATGGCGAGACCCAGTACTTC. Its translation: CSVVRGTKYGETQYF.

The table lists this clone with a few counts. This sequence joins TRBV11-2 and TRBJ1-5; D is unclear. V lost 4 bases, J lost 0 bases, and 10 bases lay in between. Germline lookup yields CDR1 SGHAT and CDR2 FQNNGV. This CDR3 spans 15 amino acids. The CDR3 region is CASSSELVSNQPQHF. DNA of the CDR3: TGTGCCAGCAGCTCCGAACTTGTTAGCAATCAGCCCCAGCATTTT.